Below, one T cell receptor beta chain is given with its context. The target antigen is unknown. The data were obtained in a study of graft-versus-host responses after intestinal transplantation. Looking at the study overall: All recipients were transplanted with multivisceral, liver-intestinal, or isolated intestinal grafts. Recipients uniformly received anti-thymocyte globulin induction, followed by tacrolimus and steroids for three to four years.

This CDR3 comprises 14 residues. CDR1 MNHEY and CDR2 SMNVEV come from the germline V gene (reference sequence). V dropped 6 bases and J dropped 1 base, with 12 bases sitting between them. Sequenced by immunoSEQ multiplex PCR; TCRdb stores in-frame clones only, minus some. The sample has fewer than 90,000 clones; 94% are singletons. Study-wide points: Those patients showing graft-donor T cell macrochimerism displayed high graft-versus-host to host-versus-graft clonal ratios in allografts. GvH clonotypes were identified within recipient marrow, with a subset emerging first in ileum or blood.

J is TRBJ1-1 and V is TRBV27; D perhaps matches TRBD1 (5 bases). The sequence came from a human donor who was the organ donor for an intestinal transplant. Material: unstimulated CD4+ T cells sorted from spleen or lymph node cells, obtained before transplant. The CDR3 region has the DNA TGTGCCAGCAGCTACAACGGGGGGAACACTGAAGCTTTCTTT. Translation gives CASSYNGGNTEAFF.